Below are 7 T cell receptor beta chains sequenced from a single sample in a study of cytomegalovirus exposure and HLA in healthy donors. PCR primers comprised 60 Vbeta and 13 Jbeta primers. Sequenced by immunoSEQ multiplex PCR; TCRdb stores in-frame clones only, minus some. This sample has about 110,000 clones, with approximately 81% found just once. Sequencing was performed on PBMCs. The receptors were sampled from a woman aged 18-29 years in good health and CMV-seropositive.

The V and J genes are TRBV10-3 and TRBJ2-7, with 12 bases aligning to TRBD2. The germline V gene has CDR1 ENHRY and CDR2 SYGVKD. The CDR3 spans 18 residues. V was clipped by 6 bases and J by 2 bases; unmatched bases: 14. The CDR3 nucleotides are TGTGCCATCAGCCTTCTAATGACTAGCGGGAGCGCAACCTACGAGCAGTACTTC. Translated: CAISLLMTSGSATYEQYF.

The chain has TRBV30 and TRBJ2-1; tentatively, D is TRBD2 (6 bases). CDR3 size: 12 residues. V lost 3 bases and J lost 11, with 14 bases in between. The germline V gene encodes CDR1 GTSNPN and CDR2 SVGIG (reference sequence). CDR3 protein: CAWRGMGGQQFF. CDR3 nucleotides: TGTGCCTGGAGGGGGATGGGGGGACAGCAGTTCTTC.

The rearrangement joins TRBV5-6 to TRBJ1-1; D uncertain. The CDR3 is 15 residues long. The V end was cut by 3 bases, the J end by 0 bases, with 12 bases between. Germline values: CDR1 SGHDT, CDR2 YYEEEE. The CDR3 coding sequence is TGTGCCAGCAGCTCCGGGATCTCGATGAACACTGAAGCTTTCTTT. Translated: CASSSGISMNTEAFF.

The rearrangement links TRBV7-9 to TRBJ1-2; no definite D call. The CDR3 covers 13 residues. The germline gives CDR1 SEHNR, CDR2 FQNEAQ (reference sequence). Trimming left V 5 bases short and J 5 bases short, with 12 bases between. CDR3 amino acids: CASSPGTDYGYTF. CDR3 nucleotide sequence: TGTGCCAGCAGCCCCGGCACAGATTATGGCTACACCTTC. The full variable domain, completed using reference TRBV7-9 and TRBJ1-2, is DTGVSQNPRHKITKRGQNVTFRCDPISEHNRLYWYRQTLGQGPEFLTYFQNEAQLEKSRLLSDRFSAERPKGSFSTLEIQRTEQGDSAMYLCASSPGTDYGYTFGSGTRLTVV.

As DNA, the CDR3 is TGTGCCACCAGTTCAACAGGGTCCACGTTGAACACTGAAGCTTTCTTT. It encodes CATSSTGSTLNTEAFF. The chain employs TRBV15 and TRBJ1-1; D is perhaps TRBD1 (6 bases). Germline V gene lookup returns CDR1 LNHNV and CDR2 YYDKDF (reference sequence). The CDR3 runs to 16 residues. Trimming took 6 bases from V and 0 from J, leaving 17 bases between them.

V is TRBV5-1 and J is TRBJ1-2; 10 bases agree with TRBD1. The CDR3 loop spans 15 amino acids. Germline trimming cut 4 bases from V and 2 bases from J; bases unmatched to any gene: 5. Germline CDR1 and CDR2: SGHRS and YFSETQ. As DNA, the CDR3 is TGCGCCAGCAGCCGCGGACAGGGGGGGAACTATGGCTACACCTTC. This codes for CASSRGQGGNYGYTF.

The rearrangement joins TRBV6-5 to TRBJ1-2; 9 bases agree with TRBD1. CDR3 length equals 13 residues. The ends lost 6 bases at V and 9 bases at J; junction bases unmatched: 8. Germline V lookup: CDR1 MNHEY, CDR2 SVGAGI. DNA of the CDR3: TGTGCCAGCAGCGGAACAGGGGGCTGGAGCTACACCTTC. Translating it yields CASSGTGGWSYTF.